This entry lists 4 T cell receptor beta chains sequenced from one sample in a study of cytomegalovirus exposure and HLA in healthy donors. Profiling relied on immunoSEQ multiplex PCR, and the TCRdb table lists in-frame clones only, not all of them. Among under 250,000 clones, approximately 87% were seen once, and the ten largest hold 4.5% to 7%. The specimen sequenced was PBMCs. These receptors originate from a woman under 30 in good health and CMV-seronegative.

V usage is TRBV28 and J usage is TRBJ1-2; D not certain. This CDR3 is built from 13 residues. Per germline, CDR1 MDHEN and CDR2 SYDVKM. V was shortened by 5 bases and J by 4 bases, with 11 bases between the two germline ends. The CDR3 is CASSPRTPYGYTF. In DNA form, the CDR3 reads TGTGCCAGCAGTCCTCGGACTCCCTATGGCTACACCTTC.

The chain carries TRBV7-9 and TRBJ2-7; 7 nucleotides align to TRBD1. V lost 6 bases and J lost 0; bases outside the gene matches: 5. CDR1 and CDR2 (germline): SEHNR, FQNEAQ (reference sequence). This CDR3 has 14 amino acids. This chain's CDR3 is CASRPGQSSYEQYF. CDR3 nucleotide sequence: TGTGCCAGCAGGCCGGGACAGAGCTCCTACGAGCAGTACTTC.

This sequence joins TRBV19 and TRBJ1-5, with D maybe TRBD1 (5 bases). The CDR3 length is 14 residues. V lost 6 bases and J lost 1, with 10 bases in between. CDR1 and CDR2 from the germline V gene are LNHDA and SQIVND (reference sequence). CDR3 region: CASSPRGSNQPQHF. The CDR3 DNA reads as TGTGCCAGTAGCCCAAGGGGAAGCAATCAGCCCCAGCATTTT.

The chain joins TRBV4-1 to TRBJ1-6; D gene unclear. The length of the CDR3 is 14 residues. CDR1 is MGHRA and CDR2 is YSYEKL in the germline V gene. V lost 0 bases, J lost 9 bases, and 9 bases lay in between. CDR3 sequence (DNA): TGCGCCAGCAGCCAAGATGAGGGTTTTTCACCCCTCCACTTT. Amino acids: CASSQDEGFSPLHF.